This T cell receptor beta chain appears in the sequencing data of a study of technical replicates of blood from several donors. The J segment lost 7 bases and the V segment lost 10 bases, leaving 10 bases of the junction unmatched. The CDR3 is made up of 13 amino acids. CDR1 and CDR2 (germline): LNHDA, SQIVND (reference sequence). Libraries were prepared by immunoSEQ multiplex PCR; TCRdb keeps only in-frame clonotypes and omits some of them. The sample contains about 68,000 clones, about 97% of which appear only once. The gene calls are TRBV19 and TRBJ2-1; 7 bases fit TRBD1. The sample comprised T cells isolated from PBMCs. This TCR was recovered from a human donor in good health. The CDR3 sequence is CATRTGTFNEQFF. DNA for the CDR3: TGTGCCACCAGGACAGGAACTTTTAATGAGCAGTTCTTC.